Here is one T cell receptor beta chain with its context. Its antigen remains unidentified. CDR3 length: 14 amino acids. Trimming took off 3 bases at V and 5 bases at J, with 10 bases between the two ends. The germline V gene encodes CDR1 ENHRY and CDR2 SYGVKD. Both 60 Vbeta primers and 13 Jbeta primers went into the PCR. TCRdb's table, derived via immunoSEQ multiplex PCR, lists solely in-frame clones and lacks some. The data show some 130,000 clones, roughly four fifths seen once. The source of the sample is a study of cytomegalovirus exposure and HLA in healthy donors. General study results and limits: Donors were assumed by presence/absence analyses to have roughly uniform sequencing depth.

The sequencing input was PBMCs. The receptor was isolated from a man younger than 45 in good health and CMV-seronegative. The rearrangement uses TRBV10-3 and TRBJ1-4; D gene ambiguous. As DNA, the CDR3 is TGTGCCATCAGTGATGCGAGCCCCAATGAAAAACTGTTTTTT. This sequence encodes CAISDASPNEKLFF.